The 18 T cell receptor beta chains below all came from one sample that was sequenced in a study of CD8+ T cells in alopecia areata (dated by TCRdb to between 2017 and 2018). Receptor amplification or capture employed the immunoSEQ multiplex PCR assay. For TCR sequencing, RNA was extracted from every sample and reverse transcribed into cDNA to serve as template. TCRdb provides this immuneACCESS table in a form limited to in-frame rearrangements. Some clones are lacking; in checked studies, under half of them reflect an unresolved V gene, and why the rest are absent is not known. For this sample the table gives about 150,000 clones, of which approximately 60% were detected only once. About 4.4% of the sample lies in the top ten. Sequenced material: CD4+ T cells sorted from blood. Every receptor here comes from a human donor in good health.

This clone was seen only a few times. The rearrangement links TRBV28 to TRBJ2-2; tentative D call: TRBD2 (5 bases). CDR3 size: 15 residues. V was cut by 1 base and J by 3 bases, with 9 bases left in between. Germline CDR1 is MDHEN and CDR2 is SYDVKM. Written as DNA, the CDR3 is TGTGCCAGCAGTTTATTCGGGATACACACCGGGGAGCTGTTTTTT. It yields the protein CASSLFGIHTGELFF.

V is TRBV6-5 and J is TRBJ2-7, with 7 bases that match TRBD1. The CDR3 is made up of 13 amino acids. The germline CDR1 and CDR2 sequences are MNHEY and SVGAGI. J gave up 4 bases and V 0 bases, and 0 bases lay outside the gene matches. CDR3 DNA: TGTGCCAGCAGTTACTCGACAGGGTACGAGCAGTACTTC. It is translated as CASSYSTGYEQYF.

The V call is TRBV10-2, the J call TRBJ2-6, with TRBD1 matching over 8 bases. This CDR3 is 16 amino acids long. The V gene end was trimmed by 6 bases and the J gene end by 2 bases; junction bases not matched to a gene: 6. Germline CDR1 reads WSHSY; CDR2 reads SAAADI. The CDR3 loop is CASSSGTGTGANVLTF. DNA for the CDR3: TGCGCCAGCAGCTCCGGGACAGGAACTGGGGCCAACGTCCTGACTTTC.

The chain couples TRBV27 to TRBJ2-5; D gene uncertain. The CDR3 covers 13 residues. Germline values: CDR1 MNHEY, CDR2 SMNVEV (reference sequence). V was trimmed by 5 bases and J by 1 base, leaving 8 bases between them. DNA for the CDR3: TGTGCCAGCAGTGGCCACCCCCAAGAGACCCAGTACTTC. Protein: CASSGHPQETQYF.

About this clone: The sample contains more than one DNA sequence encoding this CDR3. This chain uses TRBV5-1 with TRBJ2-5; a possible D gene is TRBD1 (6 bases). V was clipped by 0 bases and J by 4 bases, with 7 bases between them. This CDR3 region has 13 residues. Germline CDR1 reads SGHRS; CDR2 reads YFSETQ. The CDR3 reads CASSLGGGETQYF. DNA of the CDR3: TGCGCCAGCAGCTTGGGAGGGGGAGAGACCCAGTACTTC.

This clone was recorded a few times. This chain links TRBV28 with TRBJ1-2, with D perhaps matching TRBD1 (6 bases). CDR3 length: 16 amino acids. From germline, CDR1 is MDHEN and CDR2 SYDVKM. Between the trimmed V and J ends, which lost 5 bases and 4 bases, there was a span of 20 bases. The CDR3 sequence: CASSPPISRGGYGYTF. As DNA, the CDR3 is TGTGCCAGCAGTCCTCCGATAAGCAGGGGAGGCTATGGCTACACCTTC.

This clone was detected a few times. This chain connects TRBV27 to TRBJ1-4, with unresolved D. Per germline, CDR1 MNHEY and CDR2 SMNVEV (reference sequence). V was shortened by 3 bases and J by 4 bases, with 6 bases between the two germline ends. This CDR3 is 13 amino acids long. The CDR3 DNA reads TGTGCCAGCAGTTTTTGGCTTAATGAAAAACTGTTTTTT. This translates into CASSFWLNEKLFF. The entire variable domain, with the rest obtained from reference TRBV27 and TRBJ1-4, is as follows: EAQVTQNPRYLITVTGKKLTVTCSQNMNHEYMSWYRQDPGLGLRQIYYSMNVEVTDKGDVPEGYKVSRKEKRNFPLILESPSPNQTSLYFCASSFWLNEKLFFGSGTQLSVL.

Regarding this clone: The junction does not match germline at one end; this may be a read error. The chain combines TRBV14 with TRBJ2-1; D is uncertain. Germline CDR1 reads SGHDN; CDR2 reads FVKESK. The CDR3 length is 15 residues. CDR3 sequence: CASSQEFNPYSEQFF. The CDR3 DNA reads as TGTGCCAGCAGCCAAGAATTTAACCCATACAGTGAGCAGTTCTTC. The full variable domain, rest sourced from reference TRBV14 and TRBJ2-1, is EAGVTQFPSHSVIEKGQTVTLRCDPISGHDNLYWYRRVMGKEIKFLLHFVKESKQDESGMPNNRFLAERTGGTYSTLKVQPAELEDSGVYFCASSQEFNPYSEQFFGPGTRLTVL.

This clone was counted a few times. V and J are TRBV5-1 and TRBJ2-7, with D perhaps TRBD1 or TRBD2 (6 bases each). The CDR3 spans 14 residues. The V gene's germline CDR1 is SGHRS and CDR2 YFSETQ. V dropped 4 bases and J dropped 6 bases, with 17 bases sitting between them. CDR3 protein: CASSPASKGGEQYF. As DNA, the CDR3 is TGCGCCAGCAGCCCCGCCTCTAAGGGGGGCGAGCAGTACTTC.

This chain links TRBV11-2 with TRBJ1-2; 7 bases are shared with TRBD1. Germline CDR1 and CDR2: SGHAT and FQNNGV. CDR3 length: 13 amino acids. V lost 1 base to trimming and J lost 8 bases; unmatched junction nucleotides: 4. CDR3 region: CASSLGQGDGYTF. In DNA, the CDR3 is TGTGCCAGCAGCTTAGGCCAGGGGGACGGCTACACCTTC.

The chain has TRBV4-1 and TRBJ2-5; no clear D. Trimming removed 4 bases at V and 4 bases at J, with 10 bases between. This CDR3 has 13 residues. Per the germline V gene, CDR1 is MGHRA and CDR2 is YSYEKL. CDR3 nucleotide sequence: TGCGCCAGCAGCCTCACGGCTGGAGAGACCCAGTACTTC. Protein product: CASSLTAGETQYF.

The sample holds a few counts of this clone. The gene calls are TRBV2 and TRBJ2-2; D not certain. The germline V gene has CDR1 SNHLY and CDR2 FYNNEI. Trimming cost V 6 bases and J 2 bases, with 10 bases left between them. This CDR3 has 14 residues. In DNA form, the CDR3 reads TGTGCCAGCAGGGAGAAACCAAACACCGGGGAGCTGTTTTTT. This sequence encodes CASREKPNTGELFF.

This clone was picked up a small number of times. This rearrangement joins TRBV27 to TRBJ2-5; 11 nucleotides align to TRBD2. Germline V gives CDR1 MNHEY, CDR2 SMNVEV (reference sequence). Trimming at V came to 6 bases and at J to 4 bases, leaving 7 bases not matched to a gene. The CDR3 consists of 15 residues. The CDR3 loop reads CASSNQGLAGETQYF. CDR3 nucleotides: TGTGCCAGCAGCAACCAAGGACTAGCGGGAGAGACCCAGTACTTC.

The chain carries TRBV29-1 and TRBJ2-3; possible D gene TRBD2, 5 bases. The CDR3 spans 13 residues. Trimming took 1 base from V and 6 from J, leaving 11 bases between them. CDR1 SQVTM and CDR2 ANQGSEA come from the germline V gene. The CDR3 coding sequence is TGCAGCGTTGAAGCTCGGTTAGCGGATACGCAGTATTTT. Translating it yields CSVEARLADTQYF.

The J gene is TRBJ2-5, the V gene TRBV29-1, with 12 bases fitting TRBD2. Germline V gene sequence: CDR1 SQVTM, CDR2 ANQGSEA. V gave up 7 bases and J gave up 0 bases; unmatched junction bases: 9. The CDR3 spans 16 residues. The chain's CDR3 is CSATTSGRMYQETQYF. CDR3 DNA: TGCAGCGCCACAACTAGCGGGAGGATGTACCAAGAGACCCAGTACTTC.

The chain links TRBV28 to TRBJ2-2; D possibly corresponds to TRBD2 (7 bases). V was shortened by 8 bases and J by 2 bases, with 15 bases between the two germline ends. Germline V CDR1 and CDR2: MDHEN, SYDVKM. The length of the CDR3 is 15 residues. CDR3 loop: CASDRGGDNTGELFF. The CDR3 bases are TGTGCCAGCGATAGGGGGGGCGACAACACCGGGGAGCTGTTTTTT.

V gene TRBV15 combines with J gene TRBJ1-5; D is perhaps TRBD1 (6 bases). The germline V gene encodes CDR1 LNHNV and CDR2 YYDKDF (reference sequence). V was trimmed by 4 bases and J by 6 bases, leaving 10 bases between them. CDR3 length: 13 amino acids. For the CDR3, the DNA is TGTGCCACCAGCACGGGGGGCGGTCAGCCCCAGCATTTT. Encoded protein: CATSTGGGQPQHF.

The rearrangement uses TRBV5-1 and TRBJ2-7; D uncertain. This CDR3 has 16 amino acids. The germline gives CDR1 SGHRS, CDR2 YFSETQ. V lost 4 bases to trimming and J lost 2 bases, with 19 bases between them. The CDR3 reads CASSLNGPDIPYEQYF. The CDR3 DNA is TGCGCCAGCAGCCTGAACGGGCCAGATATCCCCTACGAGCAGTACTTC.